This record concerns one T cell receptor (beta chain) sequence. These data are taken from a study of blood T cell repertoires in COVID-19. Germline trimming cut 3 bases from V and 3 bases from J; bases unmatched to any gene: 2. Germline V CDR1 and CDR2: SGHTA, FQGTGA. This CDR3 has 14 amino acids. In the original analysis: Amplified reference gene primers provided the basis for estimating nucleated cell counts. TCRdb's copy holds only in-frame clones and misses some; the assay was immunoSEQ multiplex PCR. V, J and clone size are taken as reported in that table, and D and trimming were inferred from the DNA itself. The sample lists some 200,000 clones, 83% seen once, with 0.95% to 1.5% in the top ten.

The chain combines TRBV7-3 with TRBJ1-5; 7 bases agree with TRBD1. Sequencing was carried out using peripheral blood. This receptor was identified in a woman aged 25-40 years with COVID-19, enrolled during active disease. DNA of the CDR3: TGTGCCAGCAGCTTGACAGGGCTCAATCAGCCCCAGCATTTT. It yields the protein CASSLTGLNQPQHF.